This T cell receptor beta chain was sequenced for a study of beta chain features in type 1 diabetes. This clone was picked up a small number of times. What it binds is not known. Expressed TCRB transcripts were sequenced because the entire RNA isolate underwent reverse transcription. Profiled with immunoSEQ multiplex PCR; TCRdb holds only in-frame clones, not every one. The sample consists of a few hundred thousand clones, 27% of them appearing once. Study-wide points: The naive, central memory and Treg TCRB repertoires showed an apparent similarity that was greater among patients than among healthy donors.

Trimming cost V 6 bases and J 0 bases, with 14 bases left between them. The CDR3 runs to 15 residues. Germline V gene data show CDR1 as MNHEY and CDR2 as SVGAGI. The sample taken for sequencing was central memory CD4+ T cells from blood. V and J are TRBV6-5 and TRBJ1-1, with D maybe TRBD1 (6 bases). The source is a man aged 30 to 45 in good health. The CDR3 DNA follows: TGTGCCAGCAGCTCAGGGGAGGGTTTGAACACTGAAGCTTTCTTT. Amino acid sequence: CASSSGEGLNTEAFF.